This T cell receptor (beta chain) emerged from a study of cytomegalovirus exposure and HLA in healthy donors. The overall study: Early released data had around 89 million unique TCRs, all coming from HLA-typed donors.

A multiplex PCR was run with 60 Vbeta primers and 13 Jbeta primers. Clones were read by immunoSEQ multiplex PCR, and TCRdb kept only the in-frame ones, dropping some. The sample carries around 190,000 clones, about 77% recorded once. This clone was detected only a few times. Its matching antigen is unknown. Regarding the study as a whole: Segments of the TCR beta V type were, in most cases, productive about 87% or about 30% of the time in an earlier analysis. Upon later analysis, HLA-associated TCR beta chains proved more clonally expanded than other, equally common chains. A missense DCLRE1C variant was associated with V- and J-gene trimming of TCR beta chains in a later analysis, and an independent cohort replicated the association.

This CDR3 spans 15 amino acids. The germline V gene has CDR1 LNHNV and CDR2 YYDKDF (reference sequence). V shed 3 bases, J shed 3 bases, and the junction held 5 bases outside the gene matches. This chain links TRBV15 with TRBJ2-7, with TRBD1 matching 10 bases. The sample consisted of PBMCs. The sequence was obtained from a man aged 25-40 years in good health and CMV-seropositive. CDR3 in amino acids: CATSSPGQGFYEQYF. Here the CDR3 DNA reads TGTGCCACCAGCAGTCCGGGACAGGGGTTCTACGAGCAGTACTTC.